One sample yielded the 18 T cell receptor beta chains listed below, sequenced in a study of blood T cell repertoires in COVID-19 (TCRdb year 2020). Receptors were amplified or captured by the immunoSEQ multiplex PCR assay. The clones in this table, taken by TCRdb from immuneACCESS, are in-frame only. Not every clone is retained; where verified, under half of the shortfall comes from an unresolved V gene, and the cause of the rest is unknown. For this sample the table gives some 290,000 clones, of which about 90% were detected only once. The ten biggest clones cover 11% of the sample. Sequencing was performed on peripheral blood. All receptors come from a woman aged 25 to 45 with COVID-19, enrolled during active disease.

The sample holds a few counts of this clone. The rearrangement links TRBV29-1 to TRBJ2-1; 12 positions match TRBD2. The germline V gene has CDR1 SQVTM and CDR2 ANQGSEA. Germline trimming cut 6 bases from V and 1 base from J; bases unmatched to any gene: 13. The CDR3 spans 18 residues. For the CDR3, the DNA is TGCAGCGTGGAGGATGCGACTAGCGGGAGAGATTCCTACAATGAGCAGTTCTTC. Translated, it gives CSVEDATSGRDSYNEQFF.

This chain links TRBV12-3 or TRBV12-4 with TRBJ1-5; no clear D gene. V lost 5 bases, J lost 6 bases, and 8 bases lay in between. The CDR3 is made up of 12 amino acids. In DNA, the CDR3 is TGTGCCAGCAGTCCTATGAGTCAGCCCCAGCATTTT. Protein: CASSPMSQPQHF.

The J gene is TRBJ2-1, the V gene TRBV2; perhaps TRBD2 as D (5 bases). The CDR3 has 12 residues. From germline, CDR1 is SNHLY and CDR2 FYNNEI. Trimming pared 6 bases from V and 7 bases from J, leaving 10 bases between. The CDR3 bases are TGTGCCAGCAGCGTCGAGGGTAATGAGCAGTTCTTC. This gives the protein CASSVEGNEQFF.

This chain joins TRBV28 and TRBJ1-2, with D maybe TRBD1 (5 bases). This CDR3 is 14 amino acids long. Germline V CDR1 and CDR2: MDHEN, SYDVKM. Between the trimmed V and J ends, which lost 6 bases and 4 bases, there was a span of 15 bases. CDR3 amino acids: CASRQQQASYGYTF. The CDR3 DNA reads TGTGCCAGCAGACAACAACAGGCGAGCTATGGCTACACCTTC.

V gene TRBV2 combines with J gene TRBJ2-5, with D unresolved. Germline V lookup: CDR1 SNHLY, CDR2 FYNNEI. The ends were cut back, 6 bases at V and 1 base at J, with 12 bases in the middle. The CDR3 loop spans 14 amino acids. CDR3 bases: TGTGCCAGCAGGGATAGCAGTACCCAAGAGACCCAGTACTTC. Its protein is CASRDSSTQETQYF.

The chain has TRBV19 and TRBJ2-2; weak D call: TRBD2 (7 bases). Germline CDR1 LNHDA, CDR2 SQIVND (reference sequence). The V and J ends lost 1 base and 5 bases respectively, with 14 bases between them. The CDR3 consists of 16 residues. CDR3 nucleotides: TGTGCCAGTAGTATAGTTCGGGGGGCGCGGACCGGGGAGCTGTTTTTT. It encodes CASSIVRGARTGELFF.

This clone came up a few times. The V and J genes are TRBV29-1 and TRBJ1-3; D perhaps matches TRBD1 (6 bases). Germline V gene lookup returns CDR1 SQVTM and CDR2 ANQGSEA. Trimming took off 7 bases at V and 0 bases at J, with 10 bases between the two ends. The CDR3 is 13 residues long. CDR3 DNA sequence: TGCAGCGGCCGACAGGCCTCTGGAAACACCATATATTTT. It encodes CSGRQASGNTIYF.

V and J are TRBV5-1 and TRBJ1-5, with TRBD1 as a possible D gene (6 bases). CDR3 length equals 16 residues. Trimming cost V 4 bases and J 7 bases, with 21 bases left between them. Germline V gives CDR1 SGHRS, CDR2 YFSETQ. The CDR3 loop reads CASSLGVLGAGQPQHF. DNA for the CDR3: TGCGCCAGCAGCCTTGGAGTATTGGGGGCTGGGCAGCCCCAGCATTTT.

The chain links TRBV18 to TRBJ1-1; D perhaps matches TRBD1 (5 bases). The V gene's germline CDR1 is KGHSH and CDR2 LQKENI. V lost 8 bases and J lost 6, with 19 bases in between. The CDR3 has 14 amino acids. CDR3 nucleotides: TGTGCCAGCCGATTCACCGAACAGGCCGCTGAAGCTTTCTTT. Its protein product is CASRFTEQAAEAFF.

The chain employs TRBV27 and TRBJ1-2, with D perhaps TRBD1 (5 bases). V lost 3 bases to trimming and J lost 8 bases, with 13 bases between them. The germline CDR1 and CDR2 sequences are MNHEY and SMNVEV (reference sequence). The CDR3 totals 13 residues. The CDR3 sequence is CASSFLGGEGYTF. The CDR3 DNA is TGTGCCAGCAGTTTCCTCGGGGGAGAAGGCTACACCTTC.

The rearrangement uses TRBV19 and TRBJ1-5, with 7 bases lining up with TRBD1. V lost 4 bases and J lost 5; bases outside the gene matches: 5. This CDR3 comprises 14 residues. Germline-derived CDR1 and CDR2 are LNHDA and SQIVND (reference sequence). The CDR3 here is CASSTGTEDQPQHF. The CDR3 DNA follows: TGTGCCAGTAGTACCGGGACAGAAGATCAGCCCCAGCATTTT.

The chain couples TRBV6-5 to TRBJ2-5, with 8 bases matching TRBD1. Trimming cost V 7 bases and J 5 bases; bases outside gene matches: 6. This CDR3 contains 13 residues. Germline V lookup: CDR1 MNHEY, CDR2 SVGAGI. The CDR3 nucleotides read TGTGCCAGCAAGACAGGGGTTAGGGAGACCCAGTACTTC. It is translated as CASKTGVRETQYF.

The gene calls are TRBV5-1 and TRBJ2-2; tentatively, D is TRBD1 (6 bases). V was shortened by 8 bases and J by 2 bases, with 13 bases between the two germline ends. CDR1 is SGHRS, CDR2 YFSETQ, per germline. The CDR3 is 14 amino acids. In DNA form, the CDR3 reads TGCGCCAGTGACTGGGGGACAAACACCGGGGAGCTGTTTTTT. The encoded protein is CASDWGTNTGELFF.

The chain recombines TRBV11-2 with TRBJ2-7; TRBD1 agrees at 8 bases. With 3 bases clipped from V and 6 bases from J, the junction kept 7 bases outside the gene matches. In germline, CDR1 is SGHAT, CDR2 FQNNGV. CDR3 length: 14 amino acids. The CDR3 protein is CASSFGQGTREQYF. The CDR3 DNA follows: TGTGCCAGCAGCTTCGGACAGGGTACCCGCGAGCAGTACTTC. The whole variable domain, remainder taken from reference TRBV11-2 and TRBJ2-7, is EAGVAQSPRYKIIEKRQSVAFWCNPISGHATLYWYQQILGQGPKLLIQFQNNGVVDDSQLPKDRFSAERLKGVDSTLKIQPAKLEDSAVYLCASSFGQGTREQYFGPGTRLTVT.

This clone was picked up one time. The chain employs TRBV9 and TRBJ2-5; D not resolved. Per germline, CDR1 SGDLS and CDR2 YYNGEE. The CDR3 has 13 amino acids. The V end was cut by 3 bases, the J end by 1 base, with 7 bases between. The CDR3 spells CASSAGSQETQYF. The CDR3 bases are TGTGCCAGCAGCGCAGGATCCCAAGAGACCCAGTACTTC.

V is TRBV3-1 (or the pseudogene TRBV3-2) and J is TRBJ1-4; no definite D call. This CDR3 spans 12 amino acids. The V end lost 0 bases, the J end lost 10 bases, and 6 bases lay between the germline ends. Looked up from germline, CDR1 is LGHDT and CDR2 is YNNKEL (reference sequence). CDR3 bases: TGTGCCAGCAGCCAAGATTACGGAAAACTGTTTTTT. It encodes CASSQDYGKLFF.

J is TRBJ2-5 and V is TRBV7-3, with 12 bases that match TRBD2. The CDR3 extends over 18 amino acids. From germline, CDR1 is SGHTA and CDR2 FQGTGA. V was clipped by 2 bases and J by 4 bases; unmatched bases: 11. The CDR3 spells CASSLGARASGRVETQYF. DNA for the CDR3: TGTGCCAGCAGCTTAGGGGCCCGGGCTAGCGGGAGGGTAGAGACCCAGTACTTC. Complete variable domain (other parts from reference TRBV7-3 and TRBJ2-5): GAGVSQTPSNKVTEKGKYVELRCDPISGHTALYWYRQSLGQGPEFLIYFQGTGAADDSGLPNDRFFAVRPEGSVSTLKIQRTERGDSAVYLCASSLGARASGRVETQYFGPGTRLLVL.

The chain combines TRBV6-5 with TRBJ2-1; D is ambiguous. This CDR3 contains 14 residues. Germline CDR1 is MNHEY and CDR2 is SVGAGI. The V gene lost 5 bases and the J gene lost 1 base, with 9 bases spanning the gap. CDR3 DNA: TGTGCCAGCAGTCCTCTGAGTTCCTACAATGAGCAGTTCTTC. This encodes CASSPLSSYNEQFF.